The 11 T cell receptor beta chains given below trace back to one sample, sequenced in a study of blood T cell repertoires in COVID-19. Using immunoSEQ multiplex PCR, the repertoire was profiled, and TCRdb retains in-frame clones only, with some absent. The sample includes fewer than 200,000 clones, roughly 75% seen only once; the top ten take around 6.3%. The material sequenced was peripheral blood. The receptors come from a man between 65 and 79 years old with active or convalescent COVID-19.

The chain joins TRBV7-8 to TRBJ2-3; 9 bases map to TRBD1. Trimming cost V 5 bases and J 0 bases; bases outside gene matches: 9. The CDR3 length is 17 residues. Germline V gene data show CDR1 as SGHVS and CDR2 as FQNEAQ. CDR3 bases: TGTGCCAGCAGCCCATGGACAGGGGACGGGAGCACAGATACGCAGTATTTT. Translated: CASSPWTGDGSTDTQYF.

The J gene is TRBJ2-5, the V gene TRBV30, with D possibly being TRBD2 (6 bases). The CDR3 is 13 amino acids. From germline, CDR1 is GTSNPN and CDR2 SVGIG (reference sequence). The V gene lost 2 bases and the J gene lost 4 bases, with 11 bases spanning the gap. CDR3 coding DNA: TGTGCCTGGAGTTACGCTAGCGCAGAGACCCAGTACTTC. Translated, it gives CAWSYASAETQYF.

The chain recombines TRBV3-1 (or the pseudogene TRBV3-2) with TRBJ2-7, with D hard to call. The CDR3 is 13 residues long. V was shortened by 0 bases and J by 6 bases, with 9 bases between the two germline ends. Germline V gene sequence: CDR1 LGHDT, CDR2 YNNKEL (reference sequence). This CDR3 is CASSQDTRSEQYF. The CDR3 nucleotides read TGTGCCAGCAGCCAAGATACGAGGAGCGAGCAGTACTTC.

The chain uses TRBV6-5 and TRBJ2-2; 7 bases are a match to TRBD1. The CDR3 spans 15 residues. Germline values: CDR1 MNHEY, CDR2 SVGAGI. V lost 6 bases, J lost 1 base, and 5 bases stayed unmatched. CDR3 sequence (DNA): TGTGCCAGCAGGACGGGACAGAGGAACACCGGGGAGCTGTTTTTT. Its translation: CASRTGQRNTGELFF.

This chain joins TRBV9 and TRBJ2-7; unclear D gene. In germline, CDR1 is SGDLS, CDR2 YYNGEE. The V end lost 0 bases, the J end lost 3 bases, and 10 bases lay between the germline ends. This CDR3 comprises 14 residues. The CDR3 reads CASSVGNSNYEQYF. In nucleotides, the CDR3 is TGTGCCAGCAGCGTAGGTAATAGCAACTACGAGCAGTACTTC.

The chain carries TRBV7-8 and TRBJ1-5; a possible D gene is TRBD1 (5 bases). This CDR3 is built from 14 residues. The germline V and J ends were trimmed by 1 base and 3 bases, with 7 bases remaining between them. Germline values: CDR1 SGHVS, CDR2 FQNEAQ. The DNA of the CDR3 is TGTGCCAGCAGCTTAGGGACATACAATCAGCCCCAGCATTTT. Translated: CASSLGTYNQPQHF. The full variable domain, completed using reference TRBV7-8 and TRBJ1-5, is GAGVSQSPRYKVAKRGQDVALRCDPISGHVSLFWYQQALGQGPEFLTYFQNEAQLDKSGLPSDRFFAERPEGSVSTLKIQRTQQEDSAVYLCASSLGTYNQPQHFGDGTRLSIL.

V is TRBV18 and J is TRBJ1-2, with D unresolved. V shed 5 bases and J shed 3 bases, with 10 bases lying between them. This CDR3 contains 13 residues. The germline CDR1 and CDR2 sequences are KGHSH and LQKENI. CDR3 amino acids: CASSASDYYGYTF. CDR3 in DNA: TGTGCCAGCTCAGCCAGCGACTACTATGGCTACACCTTC. Combining the CDR3 with reference TRBV18 and TRBJ1-2 gives the whole variable domain NAGVMQNPRHLVRRRGQEARLRCSPMKGHSHVYWYRQLPEEGLKFMVYLQKENIIDESGMPKERFSAEFPKEGPSILRIQQVVRGDSAAYFCASSASDYYGYTFGSGTRLTVV.

J is TRBJ1-5 and V is TRBV12-3 or TRBV12-4; D is ambiguous. The V gene lost 3 bases and the J gene lost 3 bases, with 6 bases spanning the gap. The CDR3 has 13 amino acids. The CDR3 loop reads CASSLRTNQPQHF. For the CDR3, the DNA is TGTGCCAGCAGTTTGCGTACCAATCAGCCCCAGCATTTT.

This clone was counted a single time. The V call is TRBV3-1 (or the pseudogene TRBV3-2), the J call TRBJ2-7; no clear D gene. Germline V gene data show CDR1 as LGHDT and CDR2 as YNNKEL (reference sequence). The CDR3 totals 12 residues. V shed 1 base and J shed 3 bases, with 4 bases lying between them. The CDR3 spells CASSQVNYEQYF. The CDR3 DNA follows: TGTGCCAGCAGCCAAGTAAACTACGAGCAGTACTTC.

This clone has a handful of counts. This chain connects TRBV7-9 to TRBJ2-1; the D gene is possibly TRBD2 (5 bases). The CDR3 has 18 residues. Per the germline V gene, CDR1 is SEHNR and CDR2 is FQNEAQ (reference sequence). With 5 bases removed from V and 5 bases from J, the gap between germline ends came to 25 bases. CDR3 in DNA: TGTGCCAGCAGCCTGAGAAAGGACTCCTCAAACATCAACAATGAGCAGTTCTTC. It encodes CASSLRKDSSNINNEQFF. Combining the CDR3 with reference TRBV7-9 and TRBJ2-1 gives the whole variable domain DTGVSQNPRHKITKRGQNVTFRCDPISEHNRLYWYRQTLGQGPEFLTYFQNEAQLEKSRLLSDRFSAERPKGSFSTLEIQRTEQGDSAMYLCASSLRKDSSNINNEQFFGPGTRLTVL.

The chain joins TRBV6-6 to TRBJ1-1, with unresolved D. This CDR3 has 12 amino acids. Germline loops: CDR1 MNHNY, CDR2 SVGAGI (reference sequence). Trimming pared 7 bases from V and 4 bases from J, leaving 10 bases between. In DNA form, the CDR3 reads TGTGCCAGCACTCGGGAGGGCACTGAAGCTTTCTTT. This codes for CASTREGTEAFF.